This TCR beta chain was captured by sequencing in a study of shared clonotypes between healthy human individuals (dated by TCRdb to the early 2020s). Study-wide context: The cohort comprised a couple of women and a few men aged 18 to 49 years. To estimate repertoire size and how much clonotype sharing occurs between individuals, the study deeply sequenced the blood TCR repertoires of several healthy adults. To increase sequencing depth and limit assay-specific biases, TCR repertoire library preparation and sequencing were carried out by different laboratories using diverse techniques. For each donor, three plates each were used for CD4 naive and CD4 memory, two plates were used for CD8 naive, and one plate was used for CD8 memory. Each donor's leukapheresis produced roughly between roughly 0.9 and 8.9 billion PBMCs. The full study reports these points: Sampling was limited to blood, and TCR repertoires in tissue likely differ from TCR repertoires in blood. Naive subsets generally had larger estimated clonotype richness than memory subsets did. Because the study included a small number of donors, the genetic and exposure-history diversity represented was limited. Across a handful of donors, approximately 5% of naive CD4, roughly 3.3% of naive CD8, 2% to 2.5% of memory CD4, and about 0.44% of memory CD8 clonotypes were shared. Pairwise subsampling led to the expectation that sequencing depth would affect the degree of clonotype sharing among donors. Clonotypes shared by all four sorted-subset donors showed higher generation probabilities than non-shared clonotypes. Incomplete sequencing was indicated by rarefaction of sorted-subset datasets, despite the large sequencing depth.

About this clone itself: Its cognate antigen has yet to be identified. It has no much larger one-base neighbor in the sample; base qualities were not kept.

Donors were healthy HIV-negative adults with no recently reported acute infections or vaccinations. Every donor was a Caucasian adult living in Nashville, Tennessee, USA. CD4+ T cells were enriched by magnetic negative selection; naive cells were then positively selected on CD45RA, and the negative fraction formed the memory subset. Blood was collected by leukapheresis, and PBMCs were isolated by Ficoll-Histopaque density gradient centrifugation and then cryopreserved in liquid nitrogen vapor phase. Analytical flow cytometry was used to check the purity and quantity of every magnetically sorted T cell population. From each sorted fraction, genomic DNA was isolated and quantified by UV absorbance on a Nanodrop 2000c. TCR CDR3 regions were amplified from genomic DNA by multiplex PCR using the deep immunoSEQ assay. Genomic DNA extracted from each cell subset was distributed evenly over all wells of several immunoSEQ 96-well plates, and each plate served as one replicate. For sorted subsets, about 220 ng of genomic DNA, equivalent to around 29,000 T cell genomes, went into each replicate PCR. Purified libraries were measured with a Qubit 3.0 fluorometer, size-checked on a Bioanalyzer 2100, and measured again with the KAPA Library Quantification kit. Each immunoSEQ 96-well plate was sequenced on its own single-read 150-cycle Illumina NextSeq 550 flow cell. The original methods were these. Because only junctional sequences without quality scores were contained in the immunoSEQ output, filtering matching that applied to full-length reads could not be performed. To assign V/J genes and CDR3, sequences were annotated using PyIR, a Python wrapper for IgBLAST v1.9, with IMGT germline references. Any read was removed if the V/J assignment was weak (E-value above 1e-6), the CDR3 was missing, or the read contained stop codons, out-of-frame junctions, or ambiguous translated residues. V3J clonotypes were defined by identical inferred V gene, J gene, and CDR3 amino acid sequence. To compute the percentage overlap between repertoires, the number of shared unique clonotypes was divided by the size of the smaller repertoire. Repertoire richness was assessed with RTK rarefaction, the Chao1 estimator, and Recon v2.1 estimates of unobserved clonotypes. Generation probabilities were computed with OLGA for all TCRbeta clonotypes obtained by the gDNA method from several donors. TCRdb re-hosts the immuneACCESS table, in-frame sequences only. Its copies lack some clones; in the studies checked, an unresolved V gene accounts for under half of them, and the cause for the rest is not known. That table gives V, J and clone size, and the DNA gave D and trimming. Across this sample there are about 2.5 million clones, with roughly 90% seen only once. Together, the top ten hold about 0.41% of the sample.

The sample taken for sequencing was naive CD4+ T cells from PBMCs. What this sample's cell subset or site label stands for: CD45RA+ positively selected. The source of this sequence is a man aged 18 to 29 in good health. Some clones in this sample may be carry-over from other donors' samples.

CDR3 protein: CASSPEGAGANVLTF. The sequenced DNA: TGTGCCAGCAGCCCCGAGGGGGCTGGGGCCAACGTCCTGACTTTC. The sequence links TRBV5-6 to TRBJ2-6; the D segment could be TRBD1, given 6 matching bases. CDR1 and CDR2 are drawn from the germline V gene: SGHDT, YYEEEE. V is reduced by 4 bases and J by 2 bases, leaving a spacing of 10 bases between them. The CDR3 numbers 15 residues from cysteine through phenylalanine. Just the 45-base CDR3 DNA is kept, in frame starting at base 1.